These 14 T cell receptor beta chains were all obtained from the same sample, sequenced in a study of glioma-infiltrating T cells. Using RNA template, CDR3s of TCR alpha and beta were amplified with iRepertoire arm-PCR. MiXCR was run by TCRdb on the multiplex PCR reads, yielding one entry per CDR3 protein. Seen here are fewer than 200,000 distinct CDR3 sequences, approximately 40% observed once, and the top ten hold roughly 5.2%. The sequenced sample was glioma tissue, nonneoplastic brain tissue, or PBMCs (not recorded which). The receptors stem from a human donor with low-grade glioma or glioblastoma, undergoing nonglioma brain surgery, or in good health (not recorded which).

For this clonotype: A single base separates this from a much larger clone, so it may be a read error. The chain has TRBV20-1 and TRBJ2-7; no clear D. This CDR3 contains 14 residues. The germline gives CDR1 DFQATT, CDR2 SNEGSKA (reference sequence). The CDR3 loop reads CRAKDGSKGYEQYF. The CDR3 DNA is TGCAGAGCTAAAGACGGATCAAAAGGCTACGAGCAGTACTTC.

A word on this clonotype: Just one base apart from a much larger clone, this may be a read error. This CDR3 fails to terminate in the conserved phenylalanine or tryptophan, so it likely reflects a read error. The chain uses TRBV7-2 and TRBJ1-1; 9 bases fit TRBD1. The germline CDR1 and CDR2 sequences are SGHTA and FQGNSA. The CDR3 consists of 14 residues. V shed 4 bases and J 6 bases; nucleotides not matched to a gene: 6. The CDR3 sequence is CASSSRDRVAEAFS. The CDR3 region has the DNA TGTGCCAGCAGCTCCCGGGACAGGGTGGCTGAAGCTTTCTCT.

Only a few counts were recorded for this clonotype. This chain uses TRBV6-1 with TRBJ2-7; TRBD1 agrees at 7 bases. Unmatched junction bases numbered 13, after V lost 2 bases and J lost 6 bases. Germline CDR1 and CDR2: MNHNS and SASEGT. The CDR3 is 16 amino acids. The CDR3 loop reads CASSEPHRDSGREQYF. CDR3 DNA: TGTGCCAGCAGTGAACCGCACCGGGACAGTGGGCGCGAGCAGTACTTC.

About this clonotype itself: This may come from a read error, since a much larger clone is one base off. The chain uses TRBV3-1 and TRBJ2-1; either TRBD1 or TRBD2 may fit D (5 bases each). Germline V gene data show CDR1 as LGHDT and CDR2 as YNNKEL (reference sequence). The CDR3 totals 13 residues. Written as DNA, the CDR3 is TGTGCCAGCAGCAGGGACGGAGGCAATAAGCAGTTCTTC. Its protein is CASSRDGGNKQFF.

This clonotype was recorded a few times. The genes are TRBV12-3 or TRBV12-4 and TRBJ1-2, with D unresolved. The length of the CDR3 is 13 residues. Between the trimmed V and J ends, which lost 3 bases and 2 bases, there was a span of 7 bases. This chain's CDR3 is CASSFEGNYGYTF. CDR3 coding DNA: TGTGCCAGCAGTTTTGAGGGAAACTATGGCTACACCTTC.

Regarding this clonotype: A read error is possible here, since a much larger clone lies one base away. The chain is built from TRBV20-1 and TRBJ1-2; D is unresolved. The V end was cut by 7 bases, the J end by 8 bases, with 23 bases between. The CDR3 length is 14 residues. Germline V gives CDR1 DFQATT, CDR2 SNEGSKA (reference sequence). In nucleotides, the CDR3 is TGCAGTGTTCCCCGGGCAGGTCGGGTGGACGGCTACACCTTC. Its translation is CSVPRAGRVDGYTF.

Of note for this clonotype: Germline and junction disagree at one end, which may indicate a read error. This sequence joins TRBV24-1 and TRBJ2-3; D gene uncertain. The CDR3 runs to 13 residues. Germline V CDR1 and CDR2: KGHDR, SFDVKD. The DNA of the CDR3 is TGTGCCGCCAGTCTCCGGAACCCAGATACGCAGTATTTC. Its translation is CAASLRNPDTQYF.

Points on this clonotype: A read error may account for a junction end that differs from germline. This sequence joins TRBV6-2 or TRBV6-3 and TRBJ2-3; D gene uncertain. From germline, CDR1 is MNHEY and CDR2 SVGEGT. The CDR3 runs 13 residues. This CDR3 reads CASSAIFIDKQYF. CDR3 DNA sequence: TGTGCCAGCAGTGCCATTTTCATAGATAAGCAGTATTTT.

The chain couples TRBV2 to TRBJ2-7; no reliable D call. Trimming pared 5 bases from V and 5 bases from J, leaving 16 bases between. The CDR3 spans 14 residues. Looked up from germline, CDR1 is SNHLY and CDR2 is FYNNEI. The CDR3 DNA follows: TGTGCCAGCAGTTTTTACGGGTTAAGGGACGAGCAGTACTTC. Encoded protein: CASSFYGLRDEQYF.

This clonotype appeared a single time. The chain carries TRBV2 and TRBJ2-6; D unresolved. CDR3 size: 17 residues. V lost 2 bases to trimming and J lost 2 bases, with 13 bases between them. CDR1 SNHLY and CDR2 FYNNEI come from the germline V gene. CDR3 DNA: TGTGCCAGCAGTGAATTCGGGCGCTGGACTGGGGCCAACGTCCTGACTTTC. It translates to CASSEFGRWTGANVLTF.

The CDR3 region has the DNA TGTGCCATCCTCCCGGAGGGAGGGAGCTCCTACAATGAGCAGTTCTTC. This encodes CAILPEGGSSYNEQFF. The V call is TRBV10-3, the J call TRBJ2-1, with 7 bases aligning to TRBD2. After removal of 8 bases from V and 0 bases from J, the junction contained 10 bases not matched to a gene. Germline loops: CDR1 ENHRY, CDR2 SYGVKD. This CDR3 is 16 amino acids long.

Comment on this clonotype: A much larger clonotype is one base distant, so this may be a read error. The chain joins TRBV28 to TRBJ1-5, with no clear D. The CDR3 is 13 residues long. The V gene's germline CDR1 is MDHEN and CDR2 SYDVKM. The CDR3 region is CASSLPLLEPKHF. DNA for the CDR3: TGTGCCAGCAGTTTACCGCTCTTGGAGCCCAAGCATTTT.

The CDR3 DNA follows: TGTGCCAGCAGCCTTGGACGCTCTGGTCGGAATGAAAAACTGTTTTTT. Protein product: CASSLGRSGRNEKLFF. The rearrangement joins TRBV7-9 to TRBJ1-4; D not certain. CDR3 length: 16 residues. V gave up 5 bases and J gave up 5 bases, with 18 bases separating them. The V gene's germline CDR1 is SEHNR and CDR2 FQNEAQ (reference sequence). Using reference TRBV7-9 and TRBJ1-4 for the parts outside the CDR3, the full variable domain is DTGVSQNPRHKITKRGQNVTFRCDPISEHNRLYWYRQTLGQGPEFLTYFQNEAQLEKSRLLSDRFSAERPKGSFSTLEIQRTEQGDSAMYLCASSLGRSGRNEKLFFGSGTQLSVL.

The V gene is TRBV11-2, the J gene TRBJ2-1; 10 bases are shared with TRBD2. With V trimmed by 4 bases and J by 4 bases, 10 bases remained unmatched. The CDR3 has 17 residues. From germline, CDR1 is SGHAT and CDR2 FQNNGV. The chain's CDR3 is CASSSRRAGGGYNEQFF. In DNA form, the CDR3 reads TGTGCCAGCAGCTCACGACGAGCGGGAGGGGGTTACAATGAGCAGTTCTTC. Supplemented by reference TRBV11-2 and TRBJ2-1, the full variable domain reads EAGVAQSPRYKIIEKRQSVAFWCNPISGHATLYWYQQILGQGPKLLIQFQNNGVVDDSQLPKDRFSAERLKGVDSTLKIQPAKLEDSAVYLCASSSRRAGGGYNEQFFGPGTRLTVL.